Following are 12 T cell receptor beta chains from one sample sequenced in a study of identical twins (dated by TCRdb to the mid-2010s). The library was made by 5' RACE. The run used an Illumina HiSeq 2000. Clones were called with MiXCR by TCRdb after fastp trimmed the public reads at Q25, and only in-frame beta chains were retained. Every entry covers one CDR3 protein and lists the most common genes and DNA from its rows. This sample comprises roughly 690,000 distinct CDR3 sequences, roughly 20% of them detected only once. 4% to 5.5% of the sample lies in the top ten. These data were also reused for a study on T cells expressing NK-cell markers.

Sequencing was done on a sample of PBMCs. These receptors all stem from a woman aged 18-29 years in good health.

This chain uses TRBV28 with TRBJ2-7, with 11 bases that match TRBD2. The junction had 9 bases not matched to a gene; V was cut back by 5 bases and J by 6 bases. The CDR3 length is 15 residues. CDR1 and CDR2 from the germline V gene are MDHEN and SYDVKM. The chain's CDR3 is CASSPWRLAGSEQYF. The CDR3 DNA sequence: TGTGCCAGCAGTCCCTGGAGACTAGCGGGGAGCGAGCAGTACTTC.

This clonotype was observed at least ten times. This chain uses TRBV7-6 with TRBJ1-4; D ambiguous. Germline CDR1 is SGHVS and CDR2 is FNYEAQ. V lost 5 bases, J lost 4 bases, and 17 bases lay in between. This CDR3 comprises 16 residues. CDR3 DNA sequence: TGTGCCAGCAGCACTATCCCCCTCGAGTATAATGAAAAACTGTTTTTT. Protein sequence: CASSTIPLEYNEKLFF.

A few counts support this clonotype. The V gene is TRBV5-1, the J gene TRBJ2-5; D perhaps matches TRBD1 (5 bases). The CDR3 runs to 14 residues. The V and J ends lost 2 bases and 2 bases respectively, with 10 bases between them. Per the germline V gene, CDR1 is SGHRS and CDR2 is YFSETQ. The CDR3: CASSLGHLQETQYF. CDR3 sequence (DNA): TGCGCCAGCAGCTTAGGACACTTACAAGAGACCCAGTACTTC.

Many counts were recorded for this clonotype. This chain connects TRBV12-3 or TRBV12-4 to TRBJ1-1; D is ambiguous. CDR3 length equals 13 residues. Deletions cut 7 bases from V and 1 base from J, with 10 bases between. CDR3 in DNA: TGTGCCAGCACTCGAACAACGAACACTGAAGCTTTCTTT. This sequence encodes CASTRTTNTEAFF.

This clonotype was detected ten times or more. This chain links TRBV12-3 or TRBV12-4 with TRBJ1-2; D is possibly TRBD1 (5 bases). The CDR3 is 14 residues long. Between the trimmed V and J ends, which lost 3 bases and 4 bases, there was a span of 12 bases. The CDR3 nucleotides are TGTGCCAGCAGTTTGGGGCCTAAGGGCTATGGCTACACCTTC. Its protein is CASSLGPKGYGYTF.

The chain employs TRBV4-2 and TRBJ2-5; D gene uncertain. This CDR3 spans 14 amino acids. V lost 4 bases and J lost 1, with 10 bases in between. CDR1 and CDR2 from the germline V gene are LGHNA and YNFKEQ. CDR3 in DNA: TGTGCCAGCAGCCCAAGTTCGTTCCAAGAGACCCAGTACTTC. Translation: CASSPSSFQETQYF.

This clonotype has more than one count but fewer than ten. The rearrangement links TRBV6-4 to TRBJ1-2; TRBD1 is a possible D gene (6 bases). V was shortened by 0 bases and J by 5 bases, with 10 bases between the two germline ends. The germline V gene has CDR1 MRHNA and CDR2 SNTAGT. The CDR3 consists of 14 residues. DNA for the CDR3: TGTGCCAGCAGTGACTCAGGGGGTCAGTATGGCTACACCTTC. This translates into CASSDSGGQYGYTF.

This clonotype was recorded at least ten times. The chain employs TRBV20-1 and TRBJ1-1; possible D gene TRBD1, 5 bases. V dropped 1 base and J dropped 0 bases, with 9 bases sitting between them. Germline loops: CDR1 DFQATT, CDR2 SNEGSKA (reference sequence). The CDR3 contains 14 residues. The CDR3 here is CSARVPGLNTEAFF. The CDR3 DNA reads as TGCAGTGCTAGAGTACCGGGACTGAACACTGAAGCTTTCTTT.

This clonotype was picked up a small number of times. V gene TRBV18 combines with J gene TRBJ1-6; maybe TRBD1 (5 bases). In germline, CDR1 is KGHSH, CDR2 LQKENI. Trimming cost V 2 bases and J 9 bases, with 11 bases left between them. This CDR3 comprises 14 residues. The CDR3 loop is CASSPAVQGSPLHF. The DNA for the CDR3 is TGTGCCAGCTCACCAGCGGTCCAGGGTTCACCCCTCCACTTT. Full variable domain (remainder filled in from reference TRBV18 and TRBJ1-6): NAGVMQNPRHLVRRRGQEARLRCSPMKGHSHVYWYRQLPEEGLKFMVYLQKENIIDESGMPKERFSAEFPKEGPSILRIQQVVRGDSAAYFCASSPAVQGSPLHFGNGTRLTVT.

This clonotype was seen many times. The CDR3 region is CSRKAGSSPLHF. The CDR3 DNA follows: TGCAGCCGCAAGGCAGGGAGTTCACCCCTCCACTTT. V usage is TRBV29-1 and J usage is TRBJ1-6; perhaps TRBD1 as D (5 bases). The V and J ends lost 8 bases and 9 bases respectively, with 14 bases between them. Per germline, CDR1 SQVTM and CDR2 ANQGSEA. The CDR3 loop spans 12 amino acids. The variable domain in full, with the rest retrieved from reference TRBV29-1 and TRBJ1-6, is SAVISQKPSRDICQRGTSLTIQCQVDSQVTMMFWYRQQPGQSLTLIATANQGSEATYESGFVIDKFPISRPNLTFSTLTVSNMSPEDSSIYLCSRKAGSSPLHFGNGTRLTVT.

The chain combines TRBV7-2 with TRBJ2-1; TRBD2 matches 12 bases. Germline V gene lookup returns CDR1 SGHTA and CDR2 FQGNSA. The trim removed 5 bases at V and 6 bases at J, leaving 11 bases unmatched. This CDR3 contains 17 residues. This chain's CDR3 is CASSPRTSGTGSNEQFF. The CDR3 DNA sequence: TGTGCCAGCAGCCCCCGGACTAGCGGGACGGGCAGCAATGAGCAGTTCTTC.

The V call is TRBV20-1, the J call TRBJ2-3, with 14 bases fitting TRBD2. V gave up 0 bases and J gave up 5 bases; unmatched junction bases: 10. The CDR3 runs to 18 residues. Per the germline V gene, CDR1 is DFQATT and CDR2 is SNEGSKA (reference sequence). CDR3 sequence (DNA): TGCAGTGCTAGAGATTCATACGGGACTAGCGGGAGTCTAGATACGCAGTATTTT. Translation gives CSARDSYGTSGSLDTQYF.